This T cell receptor (beta chain) was sequenced during a study of PD-1 blockade in classical Hodgkin lymphoma. Method: immunoSEQ multiplex PCR; TCRdb's copy keeps in-frame clones and lacks some. The sample has around 24,000 clones, around two thirds seen once. General study points: Healthy donors reportedly exceeded newly diagnosed patients in baseline TCR diversity.

This clone counts as medium-sized. What it binds is unknown. The germline gives CDR1 MNHNY, CDR2 SVGAGI (reference sequence). Trimming took off 4 bases at V and 1 base at J, with 13 bases between the two ends. This CDR3 spans 15 amino acids. Every patient relapsed after autologous stem cell transplantation, and brentuximab vedotin exposure varied. The chain joins TRBV6-6 to TRBJ1-1, with D maybe TRBD1 (6 bases). This receptor was identified in a human donor with classical Hodgkin lymphoma. The material sequenced was peripheral blood mononuclear cells (PBMCs), taken before the second cycle of nivolumab. The CDR3 bases are TGTGCCAGCAGTTCGAACAGGGTTACGAACACTGAAGCTTTCTTT. Protein product: CASSSNRVTNTEAFF.